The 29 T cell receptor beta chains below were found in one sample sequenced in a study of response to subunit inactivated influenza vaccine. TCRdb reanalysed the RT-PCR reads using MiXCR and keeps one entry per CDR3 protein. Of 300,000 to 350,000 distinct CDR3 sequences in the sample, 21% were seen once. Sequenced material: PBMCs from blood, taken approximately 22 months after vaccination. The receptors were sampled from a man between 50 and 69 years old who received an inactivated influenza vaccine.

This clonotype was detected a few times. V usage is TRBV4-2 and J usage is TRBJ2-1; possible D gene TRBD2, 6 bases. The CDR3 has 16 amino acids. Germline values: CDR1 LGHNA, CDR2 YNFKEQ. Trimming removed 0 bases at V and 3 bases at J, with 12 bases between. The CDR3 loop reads CASSQDPGAVYNEQFF. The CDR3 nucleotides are TGTGCCAGCAGCCAAGATCCGGGAGCGGTCTACAATGAGCAGTTCTTC.

The CDR3 loop reads CASSFAQRTIYEQYF. The CDR3 DNA sequence: TGTGCCAGCAGTTTTGCTCAGCGCACGATCTACGAGCAGTACTTC. The V gene is TRBV28, the J gene TRBJ2-7; D remains unclear. Germline CDR1 and CDR2: MDHEN and SYDVKM. The CDR3 loop spans 15 amino acids. With 3 bases removed from V and 3 bases from J, the gap between germline ends came to 15 bases.

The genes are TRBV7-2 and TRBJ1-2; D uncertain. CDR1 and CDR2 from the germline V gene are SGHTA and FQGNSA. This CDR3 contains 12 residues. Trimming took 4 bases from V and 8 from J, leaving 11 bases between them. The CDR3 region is CASSSADAGYTF. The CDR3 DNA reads TGTGCCAGCAGCTCGGCGGATGCGGGCTACACCTTC.

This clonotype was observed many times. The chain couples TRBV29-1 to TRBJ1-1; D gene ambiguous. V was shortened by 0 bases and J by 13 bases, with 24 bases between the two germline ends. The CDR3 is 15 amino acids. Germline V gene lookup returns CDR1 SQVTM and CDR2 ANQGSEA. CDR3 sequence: CSVEDLGSFPPILFF. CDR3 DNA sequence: TGCAGCGTTGAAGATCTAGGATCGTTCCCACCTATTCTTTTCTTT.

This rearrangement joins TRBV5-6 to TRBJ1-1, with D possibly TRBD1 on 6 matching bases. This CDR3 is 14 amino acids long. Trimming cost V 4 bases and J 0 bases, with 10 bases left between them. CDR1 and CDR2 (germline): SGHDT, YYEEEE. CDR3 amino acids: CASSDGQMNTEAFF. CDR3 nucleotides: TGTGCCAGCAGCGACGGACAGATGAACACTGAAGCTTTCTTT.

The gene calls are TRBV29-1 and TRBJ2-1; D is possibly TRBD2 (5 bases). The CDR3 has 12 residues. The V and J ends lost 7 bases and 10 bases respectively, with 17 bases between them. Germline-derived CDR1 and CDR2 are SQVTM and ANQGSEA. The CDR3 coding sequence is TGCAGCGGCAGCGAAACTAGGGAGGAGCAGTTCTTC. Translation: CSGSETREEQFF.

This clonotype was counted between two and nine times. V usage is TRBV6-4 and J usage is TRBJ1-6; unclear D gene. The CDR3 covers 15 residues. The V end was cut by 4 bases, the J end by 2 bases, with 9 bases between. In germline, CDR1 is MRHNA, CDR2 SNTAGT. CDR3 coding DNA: TGTGCCAGCAGTGGCGGCAGAACCTATAATTCACCCCTCCACTTT. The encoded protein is CASSGGRTYNSPLHF.

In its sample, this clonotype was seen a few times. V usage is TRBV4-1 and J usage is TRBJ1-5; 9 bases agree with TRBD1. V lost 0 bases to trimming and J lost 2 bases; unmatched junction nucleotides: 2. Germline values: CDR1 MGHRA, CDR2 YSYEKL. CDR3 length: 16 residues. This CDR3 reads CASSQDWTGGNQPQHF. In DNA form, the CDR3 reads TGCGCCAGCAGCCAAGACTGGACAGGGGGCAATCAGCCCCAGCATTTT.

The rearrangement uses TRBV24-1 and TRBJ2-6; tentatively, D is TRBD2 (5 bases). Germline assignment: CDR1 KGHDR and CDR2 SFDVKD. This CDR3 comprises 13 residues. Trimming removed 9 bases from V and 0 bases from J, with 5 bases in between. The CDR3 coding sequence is TGTGCCACCGCGGGCTCTGGGGCCAACGTCCTGACTTTC. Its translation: CATAGSGANVLTF.

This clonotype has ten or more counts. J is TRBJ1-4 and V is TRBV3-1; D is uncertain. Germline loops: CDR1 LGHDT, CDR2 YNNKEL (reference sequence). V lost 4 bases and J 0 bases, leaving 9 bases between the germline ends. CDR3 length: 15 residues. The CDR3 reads CASSPRQTTNEKLFF. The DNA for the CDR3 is TGTGCCAGCAGCCCCCGGCAGACAACTAATGAAAAACTGTTTTTT. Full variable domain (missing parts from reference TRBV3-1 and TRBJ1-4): DTAVSQTPKYLVTQMGNDKSIKCEQNLGHDTMYWYKQDSKKFLKIMFSYNNKELIINETVPNRFSPKSPDKAHLNLHINSLELGDSAVYFCASSPRQTTNEKLFFGSGTQLSVL.

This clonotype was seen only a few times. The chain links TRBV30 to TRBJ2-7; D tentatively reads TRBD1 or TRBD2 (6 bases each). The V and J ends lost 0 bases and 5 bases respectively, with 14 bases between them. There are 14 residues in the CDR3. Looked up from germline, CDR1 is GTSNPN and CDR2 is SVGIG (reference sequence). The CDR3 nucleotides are TGTGCCTGGAGTGTTACCGGTAGGGGGGACGAGCAGTACTTC. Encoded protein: CAWSVTGRGDEQYF.

The CDR3 DNA reads TGCAGTGCTCTGAGGGCCCCAGATACGCAGTATTTT. Translated, it gives CSALRAPDTQYF. The chain has TRBV20-1 and TRBJ2-3; D is perhaps TRBD2 (5 bases). Between the trimmed V and J ends, which lost 5 bases and 4 bases, there was a span of 10 bases. CDR3 length: 12 amino acids. Germline V CDR1 and CDR2: DFQATT, SNEGSKA (reference sequence).

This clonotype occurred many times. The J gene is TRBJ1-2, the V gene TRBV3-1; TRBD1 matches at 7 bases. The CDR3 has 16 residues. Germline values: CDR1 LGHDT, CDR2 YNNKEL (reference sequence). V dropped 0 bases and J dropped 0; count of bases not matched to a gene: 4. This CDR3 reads CASSQDSGTANYGYTF. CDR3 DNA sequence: TGTGCCAGCAGCCAAGACTCGGGGACAGCTAACTATGGCTACACCTTC.

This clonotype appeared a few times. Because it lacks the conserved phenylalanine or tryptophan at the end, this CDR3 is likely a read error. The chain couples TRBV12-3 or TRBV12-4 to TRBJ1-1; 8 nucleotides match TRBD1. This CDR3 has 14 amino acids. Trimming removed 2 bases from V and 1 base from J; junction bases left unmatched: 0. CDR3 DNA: TGTGCCAGCAGTTTACAGGGGGCGAACACTGAAGCTTTCCTT. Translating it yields CASSLQGANTEAFL.

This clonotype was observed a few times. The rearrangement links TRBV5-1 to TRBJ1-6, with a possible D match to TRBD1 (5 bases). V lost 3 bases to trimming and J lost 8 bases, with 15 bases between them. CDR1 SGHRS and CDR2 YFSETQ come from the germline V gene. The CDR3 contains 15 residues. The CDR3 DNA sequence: TGCGCCAGCAGCTCCTTTGGCCCGACAGATTCACCCCTCCACTTT. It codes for CASSSFGPTDSPLHF.

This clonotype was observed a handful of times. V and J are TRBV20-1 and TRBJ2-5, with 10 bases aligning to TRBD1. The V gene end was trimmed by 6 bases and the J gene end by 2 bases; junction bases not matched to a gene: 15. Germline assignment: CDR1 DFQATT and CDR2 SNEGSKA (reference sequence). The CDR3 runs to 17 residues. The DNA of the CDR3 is TGCAGTGCACCGGGACAGGGGACCTTCATTCGACAAGAGACCCAGTACTTC. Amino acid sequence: CSAPGQGTFIRQETQYF.

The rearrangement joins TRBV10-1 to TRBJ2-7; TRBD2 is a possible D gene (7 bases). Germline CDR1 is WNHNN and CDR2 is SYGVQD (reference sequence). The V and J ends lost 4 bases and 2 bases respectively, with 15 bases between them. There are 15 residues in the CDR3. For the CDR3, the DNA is TGCGCCAGCAGTGGAGGGAGGGGGTACCCCTACGAGCAGTACTTC. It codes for CASSGGRGYPYEQYF.

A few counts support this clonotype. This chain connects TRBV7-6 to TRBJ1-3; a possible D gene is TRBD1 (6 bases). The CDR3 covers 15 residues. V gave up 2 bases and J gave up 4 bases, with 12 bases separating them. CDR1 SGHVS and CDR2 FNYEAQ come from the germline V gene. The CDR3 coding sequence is TGTGCCAGCAGCTTAAAGGGAGGACAGGGAAACACCATATATTTT. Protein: CASSLKGGQGNTIYF. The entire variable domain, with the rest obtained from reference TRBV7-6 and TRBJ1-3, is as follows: GAGVSQSPRYKVTKRGQDVALRCDPISGHVSLYWYRQALGQGPEFLTYFNYEAQQDKSGLPNDRFSAERPEGSISTLTIQRTEQRDSAMYRCASSLKGGQGNTIYFGEGSWLTVV.

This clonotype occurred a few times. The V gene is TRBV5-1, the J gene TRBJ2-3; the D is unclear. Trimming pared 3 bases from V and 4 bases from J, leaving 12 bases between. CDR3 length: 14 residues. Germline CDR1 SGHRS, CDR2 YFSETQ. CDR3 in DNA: TGCGCCAGCAGCTGGAGATCCAGCCCAGATACGCAGTATTTT. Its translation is CASSWRSSPDTQYF.

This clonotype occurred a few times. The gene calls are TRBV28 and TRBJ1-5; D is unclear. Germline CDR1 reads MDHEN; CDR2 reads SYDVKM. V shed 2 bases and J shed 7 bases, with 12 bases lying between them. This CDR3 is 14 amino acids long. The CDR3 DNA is TGTGCCAGCAGTTTAGCGGCAGTGTGGCAGCCCCAGCATTTT. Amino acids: CASSLAAVWQPQHF.

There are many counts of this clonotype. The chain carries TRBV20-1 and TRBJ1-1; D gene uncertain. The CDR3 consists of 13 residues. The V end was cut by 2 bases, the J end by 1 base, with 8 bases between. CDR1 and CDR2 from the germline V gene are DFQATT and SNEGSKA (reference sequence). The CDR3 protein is CSARLRQNTEAFF. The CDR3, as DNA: TGCAGTGCTAGATTACGACAGAACACTGAAGCTTTCTTT.

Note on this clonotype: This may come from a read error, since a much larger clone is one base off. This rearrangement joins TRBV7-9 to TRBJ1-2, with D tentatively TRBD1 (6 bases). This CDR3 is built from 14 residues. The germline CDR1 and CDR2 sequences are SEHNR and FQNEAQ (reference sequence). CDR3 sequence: CAGSFVRGNYGYTF. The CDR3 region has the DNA TGTGCCGGCAGCTTTGTCAGGGGAAACTATGGCTACACCTTC.

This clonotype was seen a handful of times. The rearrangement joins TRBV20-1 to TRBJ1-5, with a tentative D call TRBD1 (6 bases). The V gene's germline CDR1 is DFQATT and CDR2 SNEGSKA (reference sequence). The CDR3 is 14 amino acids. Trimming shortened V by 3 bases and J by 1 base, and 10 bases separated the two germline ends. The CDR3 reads CSASRGQSNQPQHF. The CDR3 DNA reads TGCAGTGCTAGTCGCGGACAGAGCAATCAGCCCCAGCATTTT.

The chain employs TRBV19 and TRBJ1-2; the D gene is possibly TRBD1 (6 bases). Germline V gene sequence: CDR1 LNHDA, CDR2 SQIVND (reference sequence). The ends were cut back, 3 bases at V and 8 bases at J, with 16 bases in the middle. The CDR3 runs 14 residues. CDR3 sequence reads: CASSMGTGHGGYTF. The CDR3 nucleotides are TGTGCCAGTAGTATGGGTACAGGGCACGGCGGCTACACCTTC.

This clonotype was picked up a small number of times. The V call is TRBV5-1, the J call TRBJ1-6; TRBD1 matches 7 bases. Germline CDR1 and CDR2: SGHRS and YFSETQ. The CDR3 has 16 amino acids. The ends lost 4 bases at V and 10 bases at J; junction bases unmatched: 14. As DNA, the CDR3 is TGCGCCAGCAGCCGAACCCCCGACAGGGTGGACTCACCCCTCCACTTT. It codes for CASSRTPDRVDSPLHF.

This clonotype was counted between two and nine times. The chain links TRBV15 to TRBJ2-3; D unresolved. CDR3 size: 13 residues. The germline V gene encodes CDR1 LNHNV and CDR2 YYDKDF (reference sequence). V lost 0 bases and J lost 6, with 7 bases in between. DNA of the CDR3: TGTGCCACCAGCAGAGATACGGGCGATACGCAGTATTTT. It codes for CATSRDTGDTQYF.

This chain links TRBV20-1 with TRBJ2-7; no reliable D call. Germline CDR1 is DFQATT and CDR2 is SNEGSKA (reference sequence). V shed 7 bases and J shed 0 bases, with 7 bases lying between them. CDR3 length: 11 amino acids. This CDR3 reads CSVMPSYEQYF. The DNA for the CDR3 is TGCAGTGTCATGCCCTCCTACGAGCAGTACTTC.

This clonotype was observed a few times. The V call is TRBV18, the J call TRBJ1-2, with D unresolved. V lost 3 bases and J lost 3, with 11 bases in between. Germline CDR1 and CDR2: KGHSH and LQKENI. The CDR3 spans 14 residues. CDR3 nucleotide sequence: TGTGCCAGCTCACCTCCGGCGGATGACTATGGCTACACCTTC. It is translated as CASSPPADDYGYTF.

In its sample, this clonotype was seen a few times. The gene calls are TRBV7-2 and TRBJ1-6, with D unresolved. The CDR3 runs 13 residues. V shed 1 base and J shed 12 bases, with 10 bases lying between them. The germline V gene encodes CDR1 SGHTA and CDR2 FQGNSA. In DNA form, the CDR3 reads TGTGCCAGCAGCTTAGGGGCGGGGATACCCCTCCACTTT. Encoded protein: CASSLGAGIPLHF. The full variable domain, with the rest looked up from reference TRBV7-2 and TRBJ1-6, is GAGVSQSPSNKVTEKGKDVELRCDPISGHTALYWYRQSLGQGLEFLIYFQGNSAPDKSGLPSDRFSAERTGGSVSTLTIQRTQQEDSAVYLCASSLGAGIPLHFGNGTRLTVT.